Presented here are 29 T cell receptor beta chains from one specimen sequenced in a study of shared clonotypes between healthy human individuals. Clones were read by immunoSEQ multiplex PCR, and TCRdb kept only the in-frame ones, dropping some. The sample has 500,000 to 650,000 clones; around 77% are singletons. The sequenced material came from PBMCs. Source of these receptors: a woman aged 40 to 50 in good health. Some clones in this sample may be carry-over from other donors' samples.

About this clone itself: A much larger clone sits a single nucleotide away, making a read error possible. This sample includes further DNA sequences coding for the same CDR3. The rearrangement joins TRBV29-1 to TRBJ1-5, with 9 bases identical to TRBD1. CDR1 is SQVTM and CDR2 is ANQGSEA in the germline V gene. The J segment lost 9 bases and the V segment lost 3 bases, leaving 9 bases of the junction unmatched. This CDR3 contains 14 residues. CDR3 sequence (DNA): TGCAGCGTTGATGGGACAGGGCCCCTGCGGCCCCAGCATTTT. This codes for CSVDGTGPLRPQHF. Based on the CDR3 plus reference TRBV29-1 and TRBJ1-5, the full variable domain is SAVISQKPSRDICQRGTSLTIQCQVDSQVTMMFWYRQQPGQSLTLIATANQGSEATYESGFVIDKFPISRPNLTFSTLTVSNMSPEDSSIYLCSVDGTGPLRPQHFGDGTRLSIL.

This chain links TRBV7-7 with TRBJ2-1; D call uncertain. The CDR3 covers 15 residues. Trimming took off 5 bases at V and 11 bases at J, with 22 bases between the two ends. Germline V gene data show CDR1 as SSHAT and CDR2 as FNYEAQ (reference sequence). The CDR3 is CASSQGRNPETKQFF. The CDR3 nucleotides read TGTGCCAGCAGCCAAGGCAGGAACCCAGAAACCAAGCAGTTCTTC.

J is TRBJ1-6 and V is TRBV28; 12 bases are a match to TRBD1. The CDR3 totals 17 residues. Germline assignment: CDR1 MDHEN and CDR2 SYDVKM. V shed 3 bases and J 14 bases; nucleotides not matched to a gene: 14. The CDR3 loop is CASSFASAGTGGRTLHF. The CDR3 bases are TGTGCCAGCAGTTTCGCGTCCGCGGGGACAGGGGGCCGCACCCTCCACTTT.

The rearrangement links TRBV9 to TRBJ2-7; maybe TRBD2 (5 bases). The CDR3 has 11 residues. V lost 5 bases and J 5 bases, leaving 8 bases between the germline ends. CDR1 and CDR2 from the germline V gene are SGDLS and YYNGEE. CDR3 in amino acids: CASSRGNEQYF. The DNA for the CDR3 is TGTGCCAGCAGTCGGGGAAACGAGCAGTACTTC.

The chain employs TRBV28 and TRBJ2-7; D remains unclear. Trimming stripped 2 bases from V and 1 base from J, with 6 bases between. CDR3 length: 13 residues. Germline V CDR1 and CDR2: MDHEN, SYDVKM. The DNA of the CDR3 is TGTGCCAGCAGTTTAACTCAGTCCTACGAGCAGTACTTC. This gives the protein CASSLTQSYEQYF.

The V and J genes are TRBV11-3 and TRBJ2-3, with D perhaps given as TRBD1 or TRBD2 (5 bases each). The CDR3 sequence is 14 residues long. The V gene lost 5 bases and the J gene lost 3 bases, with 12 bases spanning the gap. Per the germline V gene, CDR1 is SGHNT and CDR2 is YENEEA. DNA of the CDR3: TGTGCCAGCAGCGGGGGAGAAGGAACAGATACGCAGTATTTT. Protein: CASSGGEGTDTQYF.

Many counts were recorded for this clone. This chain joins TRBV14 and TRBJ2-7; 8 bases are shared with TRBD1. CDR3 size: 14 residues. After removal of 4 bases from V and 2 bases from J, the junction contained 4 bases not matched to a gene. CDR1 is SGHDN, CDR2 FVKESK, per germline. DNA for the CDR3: TGTGCCAGCAGCCCCCGGACAGGGCCCTACGAGCAGTACTTC. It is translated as CASSPRTGPYEQYF.

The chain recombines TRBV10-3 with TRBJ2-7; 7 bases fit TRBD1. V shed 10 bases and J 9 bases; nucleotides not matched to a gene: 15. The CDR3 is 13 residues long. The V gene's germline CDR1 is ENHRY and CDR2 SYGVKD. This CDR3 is CATSRDSPAAQYF. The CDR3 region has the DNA TGTGCCACCTCCCGGGACAGCCCGGCGGCGCAGTACTTC.

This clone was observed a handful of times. The CDR3 region is CASRDGQAANTGELFF. In DNA form, the CDR3 reads TGCGCCAGCAGGGACGGACAAGCCGCGAACACCGGGGAGCTGTTTTTT. The J gene is TRBJ2-2, the V gene TRBV5-1; possible D gene TRBD1, 5 bases. The CDR3 is 16 residues long. V lost 5 bases to trimming and J lost 0 bases, with 14 bases between them. Germline CDR1 SGHRS, CDR2 YFSETQ.

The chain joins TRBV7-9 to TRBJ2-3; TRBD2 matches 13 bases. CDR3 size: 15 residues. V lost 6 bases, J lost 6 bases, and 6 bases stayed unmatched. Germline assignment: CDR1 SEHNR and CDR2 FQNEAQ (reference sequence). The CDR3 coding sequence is TGTGCCAGCAGATCTACTAGCGGGAGGGAGGATACGCAGTATTTT. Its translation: CASRSTSGREDTQYF.

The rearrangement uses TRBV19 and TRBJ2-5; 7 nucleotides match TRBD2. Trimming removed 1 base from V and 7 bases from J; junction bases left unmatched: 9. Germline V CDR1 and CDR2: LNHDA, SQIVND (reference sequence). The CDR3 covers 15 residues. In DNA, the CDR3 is TGTGCCAGTAGTATAGTCCGGGGGGTGCAGTCGACCCAGTACTTC. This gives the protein CASSIVRGVQSTQYF.

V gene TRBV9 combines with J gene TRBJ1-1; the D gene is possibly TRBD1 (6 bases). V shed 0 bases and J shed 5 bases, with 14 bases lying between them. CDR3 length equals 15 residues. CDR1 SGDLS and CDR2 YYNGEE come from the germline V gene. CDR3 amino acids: CASSVVGQGTTEAFF. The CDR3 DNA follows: TGTGCCAGCAGCGTAGTGGGGCAGGGGACTACTGAAGCTTTCTTT.

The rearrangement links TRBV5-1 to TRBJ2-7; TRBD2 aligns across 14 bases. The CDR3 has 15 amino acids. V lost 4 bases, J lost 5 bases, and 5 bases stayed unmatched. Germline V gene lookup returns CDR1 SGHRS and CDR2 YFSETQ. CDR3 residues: CASSRTSGRNDEQYF. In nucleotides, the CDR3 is TGCGCCAGCAGCCGGACTAGCGGGAGGAACGACGAGCAGTACTTC.

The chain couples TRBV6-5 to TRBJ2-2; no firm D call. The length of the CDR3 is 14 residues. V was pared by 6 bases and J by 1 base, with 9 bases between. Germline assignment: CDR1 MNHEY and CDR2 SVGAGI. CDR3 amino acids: CASRADGNTGELFF. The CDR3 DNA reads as TGTGCCAGCAGGGCTGACGGGAACACCGGGGAGCTGTTTTTT.

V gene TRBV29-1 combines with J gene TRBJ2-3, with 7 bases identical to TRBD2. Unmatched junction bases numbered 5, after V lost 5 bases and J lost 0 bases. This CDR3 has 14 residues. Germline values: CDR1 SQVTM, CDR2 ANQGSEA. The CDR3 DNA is TGCAGCGTTTGGGGGGGGACTAGCACAGATACGCAGTATTTT. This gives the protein CSVWGGTSTDTQYF.

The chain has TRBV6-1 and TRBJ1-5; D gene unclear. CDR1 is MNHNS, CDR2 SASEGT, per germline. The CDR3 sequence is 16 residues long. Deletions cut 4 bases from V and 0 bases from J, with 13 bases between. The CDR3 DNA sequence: TGTGCCAGCAGTGTCGAACAGCCCTATAGCAATCAGCCCCAGCATTTT. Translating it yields CASSVEQPYSNQPQHF.

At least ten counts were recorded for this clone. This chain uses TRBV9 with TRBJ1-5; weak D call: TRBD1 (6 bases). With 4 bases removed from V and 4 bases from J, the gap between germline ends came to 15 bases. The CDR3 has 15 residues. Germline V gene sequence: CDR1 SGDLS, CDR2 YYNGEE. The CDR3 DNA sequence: TGTGCCAGCAGCAGGGGGGGAGCCCCAAATCAGCCCCAGCATTTT. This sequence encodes CASSRGGAPNQPQHF.

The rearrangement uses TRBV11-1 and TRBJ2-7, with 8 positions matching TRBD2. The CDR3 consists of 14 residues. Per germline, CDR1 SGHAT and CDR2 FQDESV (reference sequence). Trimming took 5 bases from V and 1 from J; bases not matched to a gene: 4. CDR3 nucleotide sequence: TGTGCCAGCAGCCTACTAGCGGCATCCTACGAGCAGTACTTC. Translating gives CASSLLAASYEQYF.

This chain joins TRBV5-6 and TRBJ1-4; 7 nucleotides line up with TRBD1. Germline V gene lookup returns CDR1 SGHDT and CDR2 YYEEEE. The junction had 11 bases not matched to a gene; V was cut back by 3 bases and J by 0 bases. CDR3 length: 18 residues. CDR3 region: CASSWGGQLTATNEKLFF. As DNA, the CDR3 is TGTGCCAGCAGCTGGGGGGGACAGCTTACTGCAACTAATGAAAAACTGTTTTTT.

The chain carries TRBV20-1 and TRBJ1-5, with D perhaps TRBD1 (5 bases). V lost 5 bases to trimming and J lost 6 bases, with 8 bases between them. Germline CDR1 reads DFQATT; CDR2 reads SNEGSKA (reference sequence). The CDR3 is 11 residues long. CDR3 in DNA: TGCAGTGCTGGGGGGTTTCAGCCCCAGCATTTT. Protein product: CSAGGFQPQHF.

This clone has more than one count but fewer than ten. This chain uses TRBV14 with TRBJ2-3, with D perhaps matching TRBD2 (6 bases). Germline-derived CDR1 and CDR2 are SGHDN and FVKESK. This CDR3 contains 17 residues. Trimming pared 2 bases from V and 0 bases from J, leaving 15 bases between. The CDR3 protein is CASSQRGGIPSTDTQYF. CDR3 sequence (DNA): TGTGCCAGCAGCCAACGGGGAGGAATTCCTAGCACAGATACGCAGTATTTT.

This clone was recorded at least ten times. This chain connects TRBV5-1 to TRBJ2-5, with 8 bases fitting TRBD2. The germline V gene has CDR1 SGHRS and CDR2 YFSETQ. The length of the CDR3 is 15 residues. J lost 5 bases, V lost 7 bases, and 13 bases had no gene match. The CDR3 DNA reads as TGCGCCAGCCAGACGGAAAGCGGGAGTTGGGAGACCCAGTACTTC. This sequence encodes CASQTESGSWETQYF.

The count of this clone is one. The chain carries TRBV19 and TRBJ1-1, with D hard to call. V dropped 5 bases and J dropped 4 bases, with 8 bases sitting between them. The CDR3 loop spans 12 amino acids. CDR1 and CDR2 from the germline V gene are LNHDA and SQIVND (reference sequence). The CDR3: CASSSRATEAFF. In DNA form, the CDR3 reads TGTGCCAGTAGTTCCCGCGCCACTGAAGCTTTCTTT.

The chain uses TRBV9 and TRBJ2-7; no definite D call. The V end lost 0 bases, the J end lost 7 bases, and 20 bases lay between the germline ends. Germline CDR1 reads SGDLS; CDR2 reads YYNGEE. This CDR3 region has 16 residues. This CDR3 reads CASSVEGRAPTGEQYF. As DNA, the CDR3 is TGTGCCAGCAGCGTAGAGGGCAGAGCCCCTACTGGAGAGCAGTACTTC. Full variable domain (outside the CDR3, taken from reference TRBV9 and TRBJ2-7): DSGVTQTPKHLITATGQRVTLRCSPRSGDLSVYWYQQSLDQGLQFLIQYYNGEERAKGNILERFSAQQFPDLHSELNLSSLELGDSALYFCASSVEGRAPTGEQYFGPGTRLTVT.

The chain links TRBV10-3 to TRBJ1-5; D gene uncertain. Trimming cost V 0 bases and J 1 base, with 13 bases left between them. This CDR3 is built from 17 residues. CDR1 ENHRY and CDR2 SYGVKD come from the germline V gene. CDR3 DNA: TGTGCCATCAGTGAGTCGATGGGTCCACAGAGCAATCAGCCCCAGCATTTT. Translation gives CAISESMGPQSNQPQHF.

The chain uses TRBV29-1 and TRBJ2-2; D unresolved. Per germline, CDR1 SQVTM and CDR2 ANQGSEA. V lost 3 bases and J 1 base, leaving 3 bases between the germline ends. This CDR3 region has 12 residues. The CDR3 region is CSVEGNTGELFF. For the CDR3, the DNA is TGCAGCGTTGAGGGGAACACCGGGGAGCTGTTTTTT.

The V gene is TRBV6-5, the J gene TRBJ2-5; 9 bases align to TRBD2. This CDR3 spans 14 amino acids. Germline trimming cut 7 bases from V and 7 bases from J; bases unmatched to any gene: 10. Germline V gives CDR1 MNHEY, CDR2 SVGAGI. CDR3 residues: CASKAGGIFGTQYF. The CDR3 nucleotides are TGTGCCAGCAAAGCGGGAGGAATTTTTGGGACCCAGTACTTC.

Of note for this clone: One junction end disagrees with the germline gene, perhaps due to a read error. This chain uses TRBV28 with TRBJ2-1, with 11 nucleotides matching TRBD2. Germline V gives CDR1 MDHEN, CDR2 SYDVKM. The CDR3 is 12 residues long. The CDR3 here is CASSLPGLAGVF. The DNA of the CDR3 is TGTGCCAGCAGTCTTCCAGGACTAGCGGGCGTCTTC. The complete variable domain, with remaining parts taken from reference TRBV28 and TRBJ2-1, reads DVKVTQSSRYLVKRTGEKVFLECVQDMDHENMFWYRQDPGLGLRLIYFSYDVKMKEKGDIPEGYSVSREKKERFSLILESASTNQTSMYLCASSLPGLAGVFGPGTRLTVL.

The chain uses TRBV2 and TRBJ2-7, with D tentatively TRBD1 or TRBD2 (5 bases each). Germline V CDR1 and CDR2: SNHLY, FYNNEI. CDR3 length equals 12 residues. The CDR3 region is CSGGRASYEQYF. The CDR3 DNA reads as TGTAGCGGCGGCAGGGCCTCCTACGAGCAGTACTTC.